The present entry profiles one T cell receptor beta chain with its context. Its binding antigen is unknown. The record has no base qualities; no much larger clone is one base away. The entry originates in a study of blood T cell repertoires in COVID-19 (dated by TCRdb to 2019 to 2021). About the full investigation: Samples covering the acute and convalescent phases of COVID-19 were provided by collaborators in the United States, Italy and Spain. Samples came from the ongoing ImmuneRACE study (first 160 participants) plus 1,254 subjects from 6 global collaborators. HLA class I and class II types, where available, came from metadata supplied by the sample provider rather than from assay-based typing. The repertoires were made available in a free public database intended to serve as a resource for research on the immune response to SARS-CoV-2. Deeply sampled blood TCRbeta repertoires from subjects exposed to, actively infected with, or recovered from COVID-19 were included in the dataset. Nearly every sample came with metadata listing a de-identified subject ID, COVID-19 status, age in years and sex. The prospective study material was composed of cDNA or gDNA derived from T cells, B-cell-depleted T cells, or PBMCs.

General study outcomes and caveats: Clinical and demographic metadata were provided uncurated, with the amount varying by source and participant.

Collaborating institutions collected whole blood in K2EDTA tubes following their own protocols. For TCRbeta analysis, collaborator samples were shipped as frozen whole blood, as isolated PBMCs, or as DNA extracted from either sample type. The germline V gene encodes CDR1 LNHDA and CDR2 SQIVND (reference sequence). A distance of 15 bases separates the germline ends of V and J, which lose 0 bases and 9 bases respectively. Inclusive of the bounding cysteine and phenylalanine, the CDR3 is 14 residues long. The CDR3 DNA has 42 bases and is translated from base 1. TCRbeta CDR3 regions were amplified from genomic DNA using the immunoSEQ Assay, a bias-controlled multiplex PCR. Per the original workflow: The number of nucleated cells in each sample was estimated from the amplification of reference gene primers within the assay. To quantify the absolute abundance of each unique TCRbeta CDR3 rearrangement, sequence reads were collapsed and filtered. For each sample, productive Simpson clonality was calculated by taking the square root of Simpson's diversity index across productive rearrangements. TCRdb obtained this table from immuneACCESS and retained in-frame rearrangements with V and J assigned. These tables miss some clones; where compared with another copy, unresolved V genes account for less than half of the shortfall, and the remainder is unexplained. The DNA gave D and trimming, while V, J and clone size come from that table. Counted in this sample were over 200,000 clones; roughly 88% of them appeared once. The ten largest clones capture around 1.6% of the sample.

The sample consisted of peripheral blood. This receptor was identified in a man aged 18 to 30 with active or convalescent COVID-19. The V and J genes are TRBV19 and TRBJ2-7; the D gene lacks a confident call. The nucleotide sequence is given as TGTGCCAGTAGTATAGATGCCTACTCCTCCGCGCAGTACTTC. Translated, this gives CASSIDAYSSAQYF.